This TCR beta chain was recorded in a study of CD8+ T cells in alopecia areata. Sorting of CD4+ cells into CD25+CD127- cells (for a few patients) was performed. As part of sample collection, lesional scalp punch biopsies and peripheral blood were taken from alopecia areata patients. PBMC-derived CD4+ and CD8+ T cells were sorted. After isolation, RNA underwent reverse transcription to generate cDNA as the sequencing template. Generated by immunoSEQ multiplex PCR, the TCRdb table keeps only in-frame clones and is missing some. The table has about 37,000 clones, around 50% seen once. The CDR3 runs to 14 residues. Unmatched junction bases numbered 2, after V lost 4 bases and J lost 1 base. In germline, CDR1 is MGHDK, CDR2 SYGVNS. Points on this clone: Its antigen is currently unknown.

General study findings and limits: Scalp sequencing captures resident alphabeta T cells of normal skin too. Compared with normal scalp, lesional scalp had higher clonality and more expanded CD8+ clones.

The specimen was CD4+ Tregs sorted from blood. The TCR sequence derives from a human donor with alopecia areata. This chain links TRBV25-1 with TRBJ2-3; 7 positions agree with TRBD1. The CDR3 DNA is TGTGCCAGCAGTGTAACAGGGGGCACAGATACGCAGTATTTT. Its translation: CASSVTGGTDTQYF.